This T cell receptor beta chain was documented in a study of regulatory T cells in long-lasting Graves disease. Building the TCR beta libraries relied on iRepertoire HTBI primers, and CDR3 regions underwent Arm-PCR. TCRdb re-derived calls from the multiplex PCR reads in MiXCR, one entry per CDR3 protein. This sample has roughly 430,000 distinct CDR3 sequences, with about 15% found just once. As for time point: newly diagnosed GD, antithyroid drugs for less than 3 months. The TCR library was prepared using RNA isolated from PBMCs. V gave up 6 bases and J gave up 5 bases; unmatched junction bases: 8. The CDR3 extends over 15 amino acids. The germline CDR1 and CDR2 sequences are LGHDT and YNNKEL (reference sequence). This clonotype was counted at least ten times. This sample was also put to use in a study of T cells in Graves' hyperthyroidism and ophthalmopathy.

This clonotype was obtained from a woman younger than 45 with Graves disease. V usage is TRBV3-1 and J usage is TRBJ2-2; 8 nucleotides align to TRBD1. The source was peripheral blood mononuclear cells (PBMCs), collected at new diagnosis, from a patient treated with antithyroid drugs. Here the CDR3 reads CASREIRGLTGELFF. DNA of the CDR3: TGTGCCAGCAGGGAAATCAGGGGGCTAACCGGGGAGCTGTTTTTT.